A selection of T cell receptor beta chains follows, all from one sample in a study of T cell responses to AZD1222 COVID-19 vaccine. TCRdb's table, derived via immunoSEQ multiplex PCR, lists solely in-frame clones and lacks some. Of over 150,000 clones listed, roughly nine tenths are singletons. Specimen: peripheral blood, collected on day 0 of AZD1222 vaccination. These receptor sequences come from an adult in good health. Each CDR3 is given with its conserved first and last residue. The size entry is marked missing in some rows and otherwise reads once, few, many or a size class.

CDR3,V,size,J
CASSQDRETEAFF,TRBV14,-,TRBJ1-1
CASSPPGGSPLHF,TRBV18,-,TRBJ1-6
CASSRQGLTEAFF,TRBV5-4,-,TRBJ1-1
CASSGTGSQPQHF,TRBV2,-,TRBJ1-5
CSAGDRGEKLFF,TRBV29-1,-,TRBJ1-4
CASSPRDVNEKLFF,TRBV3-1/TRBV3-2,few,TRBJ1-4
CASSQGWWGPRPGELFF,TRBV3-1/TRBV3-2,once,TRBJ2-2
CASSPGTGSGANVLTF,TRBV7-9,-,TRBJ2-6
CASSPDRKRDQPQHF,TRBV27,-,TRBJ1-5
CASSLALGQGSFHTF,TRBV5-1,-,TRBJ1-2
CATSRGAAPQGNQPQHF,TRBV15,many,TRBJ1-5
CASSLEQGDTEAFF,TRBV7-2,-,TRBJ1-1
CSVSLHSNQPQHF,TRBV29-1,-,TRBJ1-5
CASSQGPGGTDTQYF,TRBV3-1/TRBV3-2,-,TRBJ2-3
CASSPGTHYGYTF,TRBV7-9,-,TRBJ1-2
CASSLDPTANGGTDTQYF,TRBV7-6,-,TRBJ2-3
CASSVDGGLNTGELFF,TRBV9,-,TRBJ2-2
CATQGQGQETQYF,TRBV24-1,-,TRBJ2-5
CASSLAWAGDYEQYF,TRBV5-4,-,TRBJ2-7
CASSLGQFTYEQYF,TRBV3-1/TRBV3-2,-,TRBJ2-7
CASSNRLGSGELFF,TRBV21-1,-,TRBJ2-2
CASSFRSNNYGYTF,TRBV6-5,-,TRBJ1-2
CASSQDGGFGGNEQFF,TRBV4-3,-,TRBJ2-1
CASSYPPATTTQYF,TRBV6-2/TRBV6-3,-,TRBJ2-5
CASNSKAGSSYEQYF,TRBV27,-,TRBJ2-7
CASRTGGSRFGTEAFF,TRBV19,-,TRBJ1-1
CASSLQDTQYF,TRBV5-6,many,TRBJ2-3
CASSYSAGVAYEQYF,TRBV6-5,-,TRBJ2-7
CASSQGSPRDTQYF,TRBV4-2,-,TRBJ2-3
CASSDPTGELFF,TRBV25-1,-,TRBJ2-2
CASSLNQGAGYGYTF,TRBV5-4,-,TRBJ1-2
CASSSGQPNQPQHF,TRBV5-1,few,TRBJ1-5
CSASTDLSNQPQHF,TRBV20-1,once,TRBJ1-5
CASSPSTGRNTIYF,TRBV3-1/TRBV3-2,-,TRBJ1-3
CASSLVQGRPFYEQYF,TRBV7-8,-,TRBJ2-7
CASSALAGDTDTQYF,TRBV19,-,TRBJ2-3
CASSFYGGVNTGELFF,TRBV5-8,-,TRBJ2-2
CASSPTVTVDLSDTQYF,TRBV18,-,TRBJ2-3
CASSQVSGANSPLHF,TRBV3-1/TRBV3-2,-,TRBJ1-6
CASSVGVAGQRYEQYF,TRBV9,-,TRBJ2-7
CASNPGQGTNQPQHF,TRBV19,-,TRBJ1-5
CASRPGETYNEQFF,TRBV5-4,-,TRBJ2-1
CASSPRTGEDSPLHF,TRBV2,-,TRBJ1-6
CAWRSAQRAYEQYF,TRBV30,-,TRBJ2-7
CASSLTGGDNTGELFF,TRBV28,-,TRBJ2-2
CASRSGTISNQPQHF,TRBV19,-,TRBJ1-5
CASSLLGEVQGYTF,TRBV6-5,-,TRBJ1-2
CASSPGAWNQPQHF,TRBV10-2,-,TRBJ1-5
CASKLTGLAKNIQYF,TRBV27,-,TRBJ2-4
CASSQETSGGAIQETQYF,TRBV3-1/TRBV3-2,-,TRBJ2-5
CASSVGEANIQYF,TRBV9,-,TRBJ2-4
CASSAWDGWDTDTQYF,TRBV9,-,TRBJ2-3
CASSLGGSPYYGYTF,TRBV5-6,-,TRBJ1-2
CASSIGQGAAQETQYF,TRBV7-7,-,TRBJ2-5
CASSEYGQGAYEQFF,TRBV6-1,-,TRBJ2-1
CASSLDQRRGQYF,TRBV11-2,-,TRBJ2-7
CASSLDMEGNEKLFF,TRBV5-1,-,TRBJ1-4
CASSRKYNEQFF,TRBV5-5,-,TRBJ2-1
CASSVGQAMNTEAFF,TRBV9,once,TRBJ1-1
CASSPRTSGGAPDTQYF,TRBV9,-,TRBJ2-3